This passage covers 15 T cell receptor beta chains from one sample sequenced in a study of T cells in Graves' hyperthyroidism and ophthalmopathy (dated by TCRdb to about 2019). Library prep was done by multiplex PCR. The run used an Illumina HiSeq 2000. The TCR beta CDR3 regions were amplified from the RNA transcripts. The first round of RT-PCR for the TCR CDR3 was performed with the HTBI primer set and the Qiagen OneStep RT-PCR kit. The public reads were reprocessed in TCRdb via fastp at Q25 and MiXCR, keeping in-frame beta chains. Under each unique CDR3 protein, matching rows form one entry showing the most common genes and DNA. The sample table holds 750,000 to 950,000 distinct CDR3 sequences, of which 35% to 40% were seen once. The top ten clonotypes cover 7.5% to 9.5% of the sample. Sample: blood. The receptor set was obtained from a young man with Graves' hyperthyroidism.

In its sample, this clonotype was seen a few times. The rearrangement joins TRBV20-1 to TRBJ2-5; 11 positions agree with TRBD2. There are 16 residues in the CDR3. With V trimmed by 3 bases and J by 5 bases, 11 bases remained unmatched. Looked up from germline, CDR1 is DFQATT and CDR2 is SNEGSKA (reference sequence). In DNA form, the CDR3 reads TGCAGTGCTAGCTCAGATAGCGGGGGGGCCACCGAGACCCAGTACTTC. Residues: CSASSDSGGATETQYF.

This chain uses TRBV10-3 with TRBJ2-7; 15 bases agree with TRBD2. Germline V lookup: CDR1 ENHRY, CDR2 SYGVKD. This CDR3 is 16 amino acids long. J lost 7 bases, V lost 6 bases, and 10 bases had no gene match. CDR3 sequence reads: CAISAGLAGGLGEQYF. Written as DNA, the CDR3 is TGTGCCATCAGCGCGGGACTAGCGGGGGGCCTAGGTGAGCAGTACTTC.

Note on this clonotype: A much larger clone lies a single base off, so this may be a read error. This chain links TRBV9 with TRBJ1-1; 8 nucleotides agree with TRBD1. From germline, CDR1 is SGDLS and CDR2 YYNGEE. The CDR3 has 12 residues. CDR3 region: CASIRGHTGAFF. The CDR3 coding sequence is TGTGCCAGCATCAGGGGGCACACTGGAGCTTTCTTT.

The rearrangement uses TRBV10-3 and TRBJ1-2; no clear D gene. The length of the CDR3 is 14 residues. Between the trimmed V and J ends, which lost 0 bases and 4 bases, there was a span of 9 bases. Germline V CDR1 and CDR2: ENHRY, SYGVKD. CDR3 amino acids: CAISESMDIYGYTF. CDR3 nucleotide sequence: TGTGCCATCAGTGAGTCGATGGATATCTATGGCTACACCTTC.

The V gene is TRBV4-1, the J gene TRBJ2-5; TRBD2 matches at 7 bases. The germline CDR1 and CDR2 sequences are MGHRA and YSYEKL. Unmatched junction bases numbered 6, after V lost 1 base and J lost 4 bases. CDR3 length: 15 amino acids. The CDR3 coding sequence is TGCGCCAGCAGCCAAGGTGGGGGGGGTCGAGAGACCCAGTACTTC. Protein sequence: CASSQGGGGRETQYF.

This clonotype appeared a single time. The chain uses TRBV2 and TRBJ1-3, with D perhaps matching TRBD1 (5 bases). V lost 3 bases and J lost 2, with 14 bases in between. This CDR3 has 16 residues. Germline CDR1 is SNHLY and CDR2 is FYNNEI. The CDR3 spells CASSDQPGTAGNTIYF. The CDR3 DNA follows: TGTGCCAGCAGTGATCAACCCGGGACGGCTGGAAACACCATATATTTT. Complete variable domain (other parts from reference TRBV2 and TRBJ1-3): EPEVTQTPSHQVTQMGQEVILRCVPISNHLYFYWYRQILGQKVEFLVSFYNNEISEKSEIFDDQFSVERPDGSNFTLKIRSTKLEDSAMYFCASSDQPGTAGNTIYFGEGSWLTVV.

The J gene is TRBJ1-1, the V gene TRBV6-5, with 11 bases aligning to TRBD1. The V segment lost 5 bases and the J segment 3 bases; nucleotides outside the gene matches: 2. Germline assignment: CDR1 MNHEY and CDR2 SVGAGI. CDR3 length: 14 amino acids. In DNA, the CDR3 is TGTGCCAGCAGTGGACAGGGGGCGGACACTGAAGCTTTCTTT. It specifies CASSGQGADTEAFF.

The chain combines TRBV20-1 with TRBJ2-2, with D possibly being TRBD1 (5 bases). The CDR3 spans 14 residues. Germline CDR1 reads DFQATT; CDR2 reads SNEGSKA (reference sequence). V gave up 7 bases and J gave up 1 base, with 13 bases separating them. The CDR3 loop reads CSVTGRVNTGELFF. CDR3 sequence (DNA): TGCAGTGTTACCGGCAGGGTGAACACCGGGGAGCTGTTTTTT.

This clonotype was detected only a few times. The rearrangement joins TRBV5-8 to TRBJ2-7, with 8 bases identical to TRBD2. CDR1 and CDR2 from the germline V gene are SGHTS and YDEGEE. This CDR3 is built from 14 residues. With V trimmed by 0 bases and J by 6 bases, 5 bases remained unmatched. The CDR3: CASSLESGSTEQYF. The CDR3 DNA is TGTGCCAGCAGCTTGGAAAGCGGGAGTACCGAGCAGTACTTC.

This clonotype was seen just once. A single base separates this from a much larger clone, so it may be a read error. V gene TRBV7-2 combines with J gene TRBJ1-2; 9 bases align to TRBD1. CDR3 size: 15 residues. Germline loops: CDR1 SGHTA, CDR2 FQGNSA. The CDR3 region is CPSSLAGTGTYGYTF. The CDR3 nucleotides are TGTCCCAGCAGCTTAGCCGGGACAGGGACTTATGGCTACACCTTC.

This clonotype was observed many times. The CDR3 sequence is CASSDQTGTGPQHF. In DNA form, the CDR3 reads TGTGCCAGCAGCGACCAGACAGGGACTGGGCCCCAGCATTTT. This chain connects TRBV7-9 to TRBJ1-5; TRBD1 matches at 7 bases. Trimming cost V 5 bases and J 9 bases; bases outside gene matches: 10. Germline V gene data show CDR1 as SEHNR and CDR2 as FQNEAQ (reference sequence). CDR3 length: 14 amino acids.

On this clonotype itself: A much larger clone differs by one base, so this may be a read error. The chain is built from TRBV2 and TRBJ2-5; 8 bases are shared with TRBD2. The CDR3 contains 14 residues. Trimming removed 5 bases from V and 3 bases from J; junction bases left unmatched: 5. Germline loops: CDR1 SNHLY, CDR2 FYNNEI. The CDR3 sequence is CASSKSTSEETQYF. In DNA, the CDR3 is TGTGCCAGCAGTAAATCGACTAGCGAAGAGACCCAGTACTTC.

The J gene is TRBJ1-5, the V gene TRBV20-1; D is ambiguous. The germline V gene has CDR1 DFQATT and CDR2 SNEGSKA (reference sequence). Trimming removed 3 bases at V and 5 bases at J, with 14 bases between. The CDR3 length is 14 residues. Here the CDR3 reads CSASGLPPHQPQHF. CDR3 sequence (DNA): TGCAGTGCTAGTGGTCTCCCTCCCCATCAGCCCCAGCATTTT.

This clonotype showed up just a few times. The chain has TRBV6-5 and TRBJ1-2; no reliable D call. There are 13 residues in the CDR3. CDR1 and CDR2 (germline): MNHEY, SVGAGI. Trimming took off 7 bases at V and 4 bases at J, with 13 bases between the two ends. CDR3: CASIPLPGYGYTF. The CDR3 nucleotides are TGTGCCAGCATCCCCCTGCCGGGCTATGGCTACACCTTC.

The CDR3 protein is CASGRDNAYEQYF. The CDR3, as DNA: TGTGCCAGTGGACGGGACAATGCCTACGAGCAGTACTTC. The gene calls are TRBV7-2 and TRBJ2-7, with a tentative D call TRBD1 (6 bases). V was cut by 9 bases and J by 2 bases, with 14 bases left in between. Germline CDR1 is SGHTA and CDR2 is FQGNSA. The CDR3 extends over 13 amino acids.